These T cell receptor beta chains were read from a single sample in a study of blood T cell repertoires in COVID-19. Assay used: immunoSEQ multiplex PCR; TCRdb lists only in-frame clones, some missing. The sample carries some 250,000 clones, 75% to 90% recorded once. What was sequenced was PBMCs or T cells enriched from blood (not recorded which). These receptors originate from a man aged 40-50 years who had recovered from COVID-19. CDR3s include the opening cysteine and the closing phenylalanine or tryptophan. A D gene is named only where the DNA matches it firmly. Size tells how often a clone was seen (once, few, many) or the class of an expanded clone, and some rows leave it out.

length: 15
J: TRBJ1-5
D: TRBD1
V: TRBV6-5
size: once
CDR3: CASSWNRGEGQPQHF
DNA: TGTGCCAGCAGTTGGAACAGGGGCGAGGGTCAGCCCCAGCATTTT

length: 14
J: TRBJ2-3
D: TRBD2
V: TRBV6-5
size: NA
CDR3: CASRLAGEQDTQYF
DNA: TGTGCCAGTCGACTAGCGGGGGAGCAAGATACGCAGTATTTT

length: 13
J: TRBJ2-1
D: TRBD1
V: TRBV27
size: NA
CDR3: CASSPGQHNEQFF
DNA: TGTGCCAGCAGCCCGGGACAGCACAATGAGCAGTTCTTC

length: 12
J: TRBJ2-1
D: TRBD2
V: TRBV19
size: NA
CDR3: CASGGSGGEQFF
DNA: TGTGCCAGTGGAGGATCCGGGGGGGAGCAGTTCTTC

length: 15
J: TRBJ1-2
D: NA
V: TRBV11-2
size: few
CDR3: CASSSSSSLNYGYTF
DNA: TGTGCCAGCAGCTCCTCATCGAGTTTAAACTATGGCTACACCTTC

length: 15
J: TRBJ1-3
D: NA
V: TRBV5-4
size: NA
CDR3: CASSPSGGSGNTIYF
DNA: TGTGCCAGCAGCCCCTCGGGGGGGTCGGGGAACACCATATATTTT

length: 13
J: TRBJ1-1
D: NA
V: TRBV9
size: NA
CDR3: CASSPRMNTEAFF
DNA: TGTGCCAGCAGCCCGAGAATGAACACTGAAGCTTTCTTT

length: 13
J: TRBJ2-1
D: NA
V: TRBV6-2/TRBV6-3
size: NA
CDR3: CASSYWSGYEQFF
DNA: TGTGCCAGCAGTTACTGGAGCGGCTATGAGCAGTTCTTC

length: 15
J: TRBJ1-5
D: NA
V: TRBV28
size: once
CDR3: CASSLGGQGNQPQHF
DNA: TGTGCCAGCAGTTTAGGTGGACAAGGCAATCAGCCCCAGCATTTT

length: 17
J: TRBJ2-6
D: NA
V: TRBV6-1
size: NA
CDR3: CASSEKEEAAGANVLTF
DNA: TGTGCCAGCAGTGAAAAGGAAGAGGCTGCTGGGGCCAACGTCCTGACTTTC

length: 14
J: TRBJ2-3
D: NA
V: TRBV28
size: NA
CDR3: CASSLLRVTDTQYF
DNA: TGTGCCAGCAGTTTACTCCGGGTCACAGATACGCAGTATTTT

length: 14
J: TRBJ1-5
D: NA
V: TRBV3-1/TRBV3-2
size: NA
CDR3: CASRRRGAGQPQHF
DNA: TGTGCCAGCAGGAGGAGGGGCGCGGGACAGCCCCAGCATTTT

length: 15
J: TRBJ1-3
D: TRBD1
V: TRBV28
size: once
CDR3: CASSLSDRAGNTIYF
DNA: TGTGCCAGCAGCCTCTCGGACAGGGCTGGAAACACCATATATTTT

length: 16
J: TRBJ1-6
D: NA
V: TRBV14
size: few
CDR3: CASSQRGPNYNSPLHF
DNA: TGTGCCAGCAGCCAAAGGGGTCCCAACTATAATTCACCCCTCCACTTT

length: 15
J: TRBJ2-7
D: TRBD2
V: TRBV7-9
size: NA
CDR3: CASSQTSGKVYEQYF
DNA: TGTGCCAGCAGCCAGACTAGCGGGAAGGTCTACGAGCAGTACTTC

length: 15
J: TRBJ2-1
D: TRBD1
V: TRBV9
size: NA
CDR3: CASSVAPGQGNEQFF
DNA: TGTGCCAGCAGCGTAGCGCCGGGACAGGGGAATGAGCAGTTCTTC

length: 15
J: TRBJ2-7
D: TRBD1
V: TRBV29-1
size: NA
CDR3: CSVDGQGAFPYEQYF
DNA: TGCAGCGTTGACGGGCAGGGGGCCTTCCCCTACGAGCAGTACTTC

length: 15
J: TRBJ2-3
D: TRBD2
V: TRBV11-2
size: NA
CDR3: CASSFTSGVSDTQYF
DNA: TGTGCCAGCAGCTTCACTAGCGGGGTTTCAGATACGCAGTATTTT

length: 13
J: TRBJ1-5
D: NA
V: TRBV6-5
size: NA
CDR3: CASSHRAEQPQHF
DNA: TGTGCCAGCAGTCACAGGGCAGAGCAGCCCCAGCATTTT

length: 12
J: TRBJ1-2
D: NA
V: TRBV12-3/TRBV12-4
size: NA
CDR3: CASSLAIYGYTF
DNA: TGTGCCAGCAGTTTAGCTATCTATGGCTACACCTTC

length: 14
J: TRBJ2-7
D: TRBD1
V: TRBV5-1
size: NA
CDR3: CASSLGQGIHEQYF
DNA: TGCGCCAGCAGCCTCGGACAGGGTATCCACGAGCAGTACTTC

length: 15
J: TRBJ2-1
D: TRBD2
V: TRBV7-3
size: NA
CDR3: CASSLDSGGLGEQFF
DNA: TGTGCCAGCAGCTTAGACAGCGGGGGACTGGGGGAGCAGTTCTTC

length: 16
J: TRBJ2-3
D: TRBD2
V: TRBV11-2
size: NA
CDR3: CASSLGAGLAADTQYF
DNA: TGTGCCAGCAGCTTAGGGGCGGGACTAGCTGCAGATACGCAGTATTTT

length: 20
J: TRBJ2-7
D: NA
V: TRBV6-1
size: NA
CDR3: CASSGDKGIPTPLIIYEQYF
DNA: TGTGCCAGCAGTGGGGACAAGGGGATCCCCACGCCCTTAATAATCTACGAGCAGTACTTC

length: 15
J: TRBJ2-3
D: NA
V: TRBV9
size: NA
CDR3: CASSLLAAHTDTQYF
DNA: TGTGCCAGCAGCCTTTTAGCGGCCCACACAGATACGCAGTATTTT

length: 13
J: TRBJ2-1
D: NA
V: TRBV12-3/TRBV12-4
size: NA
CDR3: CASTLNRENEQFF
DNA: TGTGCCAGCACCCTGAACAGGGAAAATGAGCAGTTCTTC

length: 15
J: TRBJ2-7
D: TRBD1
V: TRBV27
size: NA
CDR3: CASTETGTVSYEQYF
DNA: TGTGCCAGCACAGAAACCGGGACAGTCTCCTACGAGCAGTACTTC

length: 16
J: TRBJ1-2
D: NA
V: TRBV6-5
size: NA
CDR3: CASSYWVDTENYGYTF
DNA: TGTGCCAGCAGTTACTGGGTTGACACGGAAAACTATGGCTACACCTTC

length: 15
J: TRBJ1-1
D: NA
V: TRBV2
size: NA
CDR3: CASSERGLVNTEAFF
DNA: TGTGCCAGCAGTGAAAGGGGACTGGTGAACACTGAAGCTTTCTTT

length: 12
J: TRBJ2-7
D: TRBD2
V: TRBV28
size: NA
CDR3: CASTSGSYEQYF
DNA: TGTGCCAGCACTAGCGGGAGTTACGAGCAGTACTTC

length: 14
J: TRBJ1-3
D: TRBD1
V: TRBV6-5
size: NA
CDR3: CASIPGQGENTIYF
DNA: TGTGCCAGCATCCCGGGACAGGGAGAAAACACCATATATTTT

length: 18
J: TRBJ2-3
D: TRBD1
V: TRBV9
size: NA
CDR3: CASSASSQGDQYTDTQYF
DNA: TGTGCCAGCAGCGCCTCCAGTCAGGGGGACCAATACACAGATACGCAGTATTTT

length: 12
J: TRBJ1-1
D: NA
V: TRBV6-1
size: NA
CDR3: CASSPRVEEAFF
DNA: TGTGCCAGCAGCCCCCGGGTTGAGGAAGCTTTCTTT